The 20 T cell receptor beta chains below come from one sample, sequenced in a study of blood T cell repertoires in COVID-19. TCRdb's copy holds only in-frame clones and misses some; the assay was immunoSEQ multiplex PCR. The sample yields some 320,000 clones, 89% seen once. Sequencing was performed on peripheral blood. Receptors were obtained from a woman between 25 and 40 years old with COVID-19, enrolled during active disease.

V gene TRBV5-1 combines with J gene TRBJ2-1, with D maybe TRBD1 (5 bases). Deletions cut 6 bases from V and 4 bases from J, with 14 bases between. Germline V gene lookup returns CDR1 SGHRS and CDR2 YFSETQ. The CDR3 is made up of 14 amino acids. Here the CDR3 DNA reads TGCGCCAGCAAGCCTCCAGGGTCTTACAATGAGCAGTTCTTC. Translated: CASKPPGSYNEQFF.

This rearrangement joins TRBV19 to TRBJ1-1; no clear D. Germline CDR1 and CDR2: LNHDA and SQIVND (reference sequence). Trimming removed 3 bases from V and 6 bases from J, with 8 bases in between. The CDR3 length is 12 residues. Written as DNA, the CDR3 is TGTGCCAGTAGTATCGGGTGGTCTGAAGCTTTCTTT. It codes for CASSIGWSEAFF.

CDR3 protein: CASSNTGGAYGYTF. In nucleotides, the CDR3 is TGTGCCAGTAGCAATACAGGGGGCGCCTATGGCTACACCTTC. The chain carries TRBV19 and TRBJ1-2; 9 nucleotides align to TRBD1. Germline values: CDR1 LNHDA, CDR2 SQIVND (reference sequence). The CDR3 is made up of 14 amino acids. Germline trimming cut 6 bases from V and 4 bases from J; bases unmatched to any gene: 6.

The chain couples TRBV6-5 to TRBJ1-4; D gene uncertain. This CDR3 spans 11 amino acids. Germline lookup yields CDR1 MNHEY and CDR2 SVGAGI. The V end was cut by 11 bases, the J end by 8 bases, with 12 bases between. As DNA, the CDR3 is TGTGCCCAGAGAGGGTACGAAAAACTGTTTTTT. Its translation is CAQRGYEKLFF.

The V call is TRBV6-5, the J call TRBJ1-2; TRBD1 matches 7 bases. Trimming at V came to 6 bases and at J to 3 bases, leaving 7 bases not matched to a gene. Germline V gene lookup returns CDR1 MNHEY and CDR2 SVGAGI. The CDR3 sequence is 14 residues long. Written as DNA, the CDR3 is TGTGCCAGCAGAGGACAGGCCAACCACTATGGCTACACCTTC. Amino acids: CASRGQANHYGYTF.

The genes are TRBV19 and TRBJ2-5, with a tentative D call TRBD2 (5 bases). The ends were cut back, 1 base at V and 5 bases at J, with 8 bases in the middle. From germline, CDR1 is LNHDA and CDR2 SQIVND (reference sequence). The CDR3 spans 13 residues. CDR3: CASSIAWEETQYF. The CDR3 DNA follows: TGTGCCAGTAGTATAGCCTGGGAGGAGACCCAGTACTTC.

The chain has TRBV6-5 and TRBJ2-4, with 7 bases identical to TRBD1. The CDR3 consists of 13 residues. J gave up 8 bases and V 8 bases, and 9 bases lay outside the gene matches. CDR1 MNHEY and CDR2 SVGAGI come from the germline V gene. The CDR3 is CASGQDYWDIQYF. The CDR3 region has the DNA TGTGCCAGCGGACAGGATTACTGGGACATTCAGTACTTC.

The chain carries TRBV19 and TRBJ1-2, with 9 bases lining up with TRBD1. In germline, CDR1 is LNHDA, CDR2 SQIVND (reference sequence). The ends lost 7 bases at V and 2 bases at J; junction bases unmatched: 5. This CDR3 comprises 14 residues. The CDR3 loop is CASTPGQGNYGYTF. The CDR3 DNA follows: TGTGCCAGTACCCCCGGACAGGGGAACTATGGCTACACCTTC.

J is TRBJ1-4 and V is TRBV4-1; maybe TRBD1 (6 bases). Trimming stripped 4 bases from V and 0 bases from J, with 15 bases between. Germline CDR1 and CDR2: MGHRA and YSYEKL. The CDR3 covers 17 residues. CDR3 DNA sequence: TGCGCCAGCAGCCGGTTGACAGGTCCGGCAACTAATGAAAAACTGTTTTTT. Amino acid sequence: CASSRLTGPATNEKLFF.

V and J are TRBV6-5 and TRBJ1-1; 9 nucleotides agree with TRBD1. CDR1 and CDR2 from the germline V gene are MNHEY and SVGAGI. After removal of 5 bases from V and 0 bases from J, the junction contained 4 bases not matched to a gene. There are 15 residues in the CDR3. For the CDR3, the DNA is TGTGCCAGCAGTAGAAACAGGGGGCTGAACACTGAAGCTTTCTTT. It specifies CASSRNRGLNTEAFF.

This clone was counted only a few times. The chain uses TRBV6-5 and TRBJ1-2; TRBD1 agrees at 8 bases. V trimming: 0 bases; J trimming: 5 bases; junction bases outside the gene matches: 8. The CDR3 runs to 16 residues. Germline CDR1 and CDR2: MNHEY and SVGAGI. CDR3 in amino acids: CASSYSEQGVLYGYTF. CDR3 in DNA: TGTGCCAGCAGTTACTCGGAACAGGGGGTGTTATATGGCTACACCTTC.

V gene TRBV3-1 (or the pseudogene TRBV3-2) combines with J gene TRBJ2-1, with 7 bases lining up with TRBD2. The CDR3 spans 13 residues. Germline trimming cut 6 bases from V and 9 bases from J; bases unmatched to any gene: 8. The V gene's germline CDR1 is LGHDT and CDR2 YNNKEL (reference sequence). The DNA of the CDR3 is TGTGCCAGCAGTCCCCTTCGGACTAGTGAGCAGTTCTTC. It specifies CASSPLRTSEQFF.

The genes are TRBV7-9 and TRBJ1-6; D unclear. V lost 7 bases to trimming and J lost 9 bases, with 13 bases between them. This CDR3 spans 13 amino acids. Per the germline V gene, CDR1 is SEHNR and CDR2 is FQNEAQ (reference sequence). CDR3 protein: CASMIPGRSPLHF. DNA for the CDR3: TGTGCCAGCATGATCCCTGGGCGTTCACCCCTCCACTTT.

The CDR3: CASSLDREAGNTIYF. In DNA form, the CDR3 reads TGTGCCAGCAGCCTTGACAGGGAGGCTGGAAACACCATATATTTT. This rearrangement joins TRBV6-5 to TRBJ1-3, with TRBD1 identical over 7 bases. The CDR3 runs to 15 residues. Trimming cost V 6 bases and J 2 bases; bases outside gene matches: 7. CDR1 and CDR2 from the germline V gene are MNHEY and SVGAGI.

The CDR3 DNA is TGTGCCAGCCTGAAGCGCGGAAAACTAGCGGGGGACGCGAACACCGGGGAGCTGTTTTTT. Protein product: CASLKRGKLAGDANTGELFF. The V gene is TRBV18, the J gene TRBJ2-2; 11 bases line up with TRBD2. The CDR3 has 20 residues. Per the germline V gene, CDR1 is KGHSH and CDR2 is LQKENI. The J segment lost 0 bases and the V segment lost 8 bases, leaving 17 bases of the junction unmatched.

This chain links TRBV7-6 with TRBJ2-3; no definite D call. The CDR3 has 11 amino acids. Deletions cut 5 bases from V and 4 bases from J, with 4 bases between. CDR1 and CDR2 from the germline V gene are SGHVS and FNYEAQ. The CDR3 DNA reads TGTGCCAGCAGCCTTCCAGATACGCAGTATTTT. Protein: CASSLPDTQYF. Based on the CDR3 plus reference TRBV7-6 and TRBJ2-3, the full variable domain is GAGVSQSPRYKVTKRGQDVALRCDPISGHVSLYWYRQALGQGPEFLTYFNYEAQQDKSGLPNDRFSAERPEGSISTLTIQRTEQRDSAMYRCASSLPDTQYFGPGTRLTVL.

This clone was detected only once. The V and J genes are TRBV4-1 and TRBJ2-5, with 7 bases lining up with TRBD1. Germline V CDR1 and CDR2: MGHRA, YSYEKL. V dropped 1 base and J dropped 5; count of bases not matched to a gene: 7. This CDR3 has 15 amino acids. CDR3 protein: CASSQATGVAETQYF. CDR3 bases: TGCGCCAGCAGCCAAGCTACAGGGGTTGCGGAGACCCAGTACTTC.

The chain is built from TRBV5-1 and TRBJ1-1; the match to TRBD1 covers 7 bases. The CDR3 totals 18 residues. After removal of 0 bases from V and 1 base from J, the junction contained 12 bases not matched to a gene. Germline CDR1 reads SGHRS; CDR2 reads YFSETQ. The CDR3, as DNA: TGCGCCAGCAGCTTGGGACAGGGTAGGGGGTTAGGGAACACTGAAGCTTTCTTT. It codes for CASSLGQGRGLGNTEAFF.

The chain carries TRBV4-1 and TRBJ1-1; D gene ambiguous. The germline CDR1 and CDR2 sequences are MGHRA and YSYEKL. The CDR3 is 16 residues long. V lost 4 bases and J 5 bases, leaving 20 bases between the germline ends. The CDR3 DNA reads TGCGCCAGCAGCCTCTATGCGGGTCCGGGAGAAACTGAAGCTTTCTTT. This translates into CASSLYAGPGETEAFF.

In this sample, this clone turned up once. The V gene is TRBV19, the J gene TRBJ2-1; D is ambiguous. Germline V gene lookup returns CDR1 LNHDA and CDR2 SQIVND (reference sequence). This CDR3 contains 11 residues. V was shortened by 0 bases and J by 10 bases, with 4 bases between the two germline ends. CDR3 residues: CASSIDLEQFF. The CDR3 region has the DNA TGTGCCAGTAGTATAGATCTGGAGCAGTTCTTC. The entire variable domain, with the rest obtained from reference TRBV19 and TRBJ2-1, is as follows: DGGITQSPKYLFRKEGQNVTLSCEQNLNHDAMYWYRQDPGQGLRLIYYSQIVNDFQKGDIAEGYSVSREKKESFPLTVTSAQKNPTAFYLCASSIDLEQFFGPGTRLTVL.